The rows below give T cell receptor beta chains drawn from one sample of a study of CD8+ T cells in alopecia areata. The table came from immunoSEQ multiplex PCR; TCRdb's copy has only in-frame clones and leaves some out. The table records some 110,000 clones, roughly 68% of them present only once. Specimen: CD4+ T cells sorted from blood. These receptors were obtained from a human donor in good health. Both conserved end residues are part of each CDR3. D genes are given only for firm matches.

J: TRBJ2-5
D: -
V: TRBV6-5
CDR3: CASSPVDETQYF

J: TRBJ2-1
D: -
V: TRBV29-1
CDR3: CSVVGGNEQFF

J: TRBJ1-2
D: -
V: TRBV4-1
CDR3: CASRSVQGRDGYTF

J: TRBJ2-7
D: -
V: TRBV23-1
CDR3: CASSRRVGTHYEQYF

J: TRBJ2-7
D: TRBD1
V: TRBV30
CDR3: CAWSPLGQSSYEQYF

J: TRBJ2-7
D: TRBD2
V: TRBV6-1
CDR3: CASSDLAGSSYEQYF

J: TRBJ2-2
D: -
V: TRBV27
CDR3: CASSLYGPGELFF

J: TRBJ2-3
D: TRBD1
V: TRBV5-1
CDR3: CASSLAGTATDTQYF

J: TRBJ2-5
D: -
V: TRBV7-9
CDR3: CASSLALGGGTQETQYF

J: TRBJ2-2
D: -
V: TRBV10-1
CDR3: CASSGMTGELFF

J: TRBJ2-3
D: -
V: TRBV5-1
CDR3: CASSLGTGDTQYF

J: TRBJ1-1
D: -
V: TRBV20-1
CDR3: CSVRRSTEAFF

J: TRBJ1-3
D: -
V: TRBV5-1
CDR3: CASSLERASGNTIYF

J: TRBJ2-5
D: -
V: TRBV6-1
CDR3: CASSEKWWGRETQYF

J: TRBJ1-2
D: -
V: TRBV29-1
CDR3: CSVEEGGYTF

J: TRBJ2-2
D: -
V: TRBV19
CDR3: CASTTSWGTTGELFF

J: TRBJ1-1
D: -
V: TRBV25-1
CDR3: CASRDLMNTEAFF

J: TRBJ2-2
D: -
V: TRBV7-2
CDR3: CASSPPGGELFF

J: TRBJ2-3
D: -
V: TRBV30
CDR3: CACRAGLSTDTQYF

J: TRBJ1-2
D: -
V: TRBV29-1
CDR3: CSVEDRGRDSNYGYTF

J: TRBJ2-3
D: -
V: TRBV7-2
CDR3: CASSKGLLTSTDTQYF

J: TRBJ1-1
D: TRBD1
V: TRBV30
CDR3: CAWSVGTGWTEAFF

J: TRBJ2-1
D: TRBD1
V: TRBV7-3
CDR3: CASSLRDSYNEQFF

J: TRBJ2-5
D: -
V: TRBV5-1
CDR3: CASSSGRDEETQYF

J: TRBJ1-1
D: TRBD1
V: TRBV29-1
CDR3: CSGTGGDGMNTEAFF

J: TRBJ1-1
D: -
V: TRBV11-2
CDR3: CASSATPANTEAFF

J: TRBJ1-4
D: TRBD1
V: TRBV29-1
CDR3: CSAVQGAKEKLFF

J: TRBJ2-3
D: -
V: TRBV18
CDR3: CASSPPGGQADTQYF

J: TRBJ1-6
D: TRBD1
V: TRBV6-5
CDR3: CASTRQGGSPLHF

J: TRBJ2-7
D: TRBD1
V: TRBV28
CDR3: CASKRTGSSYEQYF

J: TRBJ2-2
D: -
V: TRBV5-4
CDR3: CASRRNMGRMNTGELFF

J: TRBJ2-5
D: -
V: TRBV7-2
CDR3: CASSPRAGTQYF

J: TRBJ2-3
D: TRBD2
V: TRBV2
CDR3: CASRRREAGNTDTQYF

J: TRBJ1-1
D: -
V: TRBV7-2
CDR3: CASSSYFTSSAEAFF

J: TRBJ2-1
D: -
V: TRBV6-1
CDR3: CASSPSGGSYNEQFF

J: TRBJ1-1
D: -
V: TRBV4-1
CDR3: CASSQDHTGGSAFF

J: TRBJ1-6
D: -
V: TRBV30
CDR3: CAWTRDRELSSYNSPLHF

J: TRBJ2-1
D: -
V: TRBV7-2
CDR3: CASSSELAGSNEQFF

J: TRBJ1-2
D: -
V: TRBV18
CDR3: CASSPPLGGSNYGYTF

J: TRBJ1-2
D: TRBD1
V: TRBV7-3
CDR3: CASSLGTGSGYTF

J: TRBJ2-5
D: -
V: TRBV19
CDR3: CASSPATGGTQYF

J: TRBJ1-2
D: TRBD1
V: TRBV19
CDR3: CASTRTGVEPNYGYTF

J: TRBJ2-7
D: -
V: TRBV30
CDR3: CAWSVGHGLYEQYF

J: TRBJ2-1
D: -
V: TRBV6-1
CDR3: CASSESYGEQFF

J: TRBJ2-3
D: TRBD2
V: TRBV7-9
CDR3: CASTERTSGGPDTQYF

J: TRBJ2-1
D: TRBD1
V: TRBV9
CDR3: CASSGGQGPNNEQFF

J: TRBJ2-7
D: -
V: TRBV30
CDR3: CAWNLRGRAAEQYF

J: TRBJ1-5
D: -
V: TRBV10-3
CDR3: CAISDGSNQPQHF

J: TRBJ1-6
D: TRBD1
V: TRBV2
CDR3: CASTERVDRGSSPLHF

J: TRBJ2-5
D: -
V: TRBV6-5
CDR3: CASGARDGRETQYF

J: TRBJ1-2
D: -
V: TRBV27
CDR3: CASSRLGSAYGYTF

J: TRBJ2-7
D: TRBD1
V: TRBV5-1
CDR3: CASSPGQGRRDEQYF

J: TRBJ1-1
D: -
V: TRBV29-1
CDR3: CSVAGVNTEAFF

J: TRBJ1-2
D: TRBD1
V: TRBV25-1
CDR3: CASSESRGARGGYTF

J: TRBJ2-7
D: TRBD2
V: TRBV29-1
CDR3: CSVGGRDYEQYF

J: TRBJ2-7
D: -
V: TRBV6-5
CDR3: CASRGATYEQYF

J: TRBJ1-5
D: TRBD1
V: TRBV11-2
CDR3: CASSQGTVGDQPQHF

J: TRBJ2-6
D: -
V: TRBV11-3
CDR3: CASSRGRGAGANVLTF

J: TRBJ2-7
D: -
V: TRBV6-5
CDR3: CASSYSMAGANYEQYF

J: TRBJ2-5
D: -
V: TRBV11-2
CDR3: CATGGRPVRETQYF